These 7 T cell receptor beta chains came from one sample sequenced in a study of blood T cell repertoires in COVID-19. Some clones are missing from TCRdb's copy, which holds only in-frame ones; the method was immunoSEQ multiplex PCR. The data hold about 220,000 clones, with roughly 84% observed a single time. The specimen was peripheral blood. The receptors shown here come from an elderly woman with acute or convalescent COVID-19.

The chain joins TRBV21-1 to TRBJ2-7; TRBD1 is the table's D call, not checked against the DNA. TRBV21-1 is a known pseudogene. CDR3 length: 13 residues. This chain's CDR3 is CASSNRDSYEQYF. CDR3 bases: TGTGCCAGCAGCAACAGGGACAGCTACGAGCAGTACTTC.

The V and J genes are TRBV20-1 and TRBJ1-2, with D unresolved. This CDR3 has 8 amino acids. V shed 7 bases and J shed 8 bases, with 5 bases lying between them. In germline, CDR1 is DFQATT, CDR2 SNEGSKA (reference sequence). For the CDR3, the DNA is TGCAGTGGGCCGGGCTACACCTTC. Amino acid sequence: CSGPGYTF.

The chain combines TRBV5-1 with TRBJ1-5, with 7 positions matching TRBD1. V dropped 2 bases and J dropped 4; count of bases not matched to a gene: 6. CDR1 SGHRS and CDR2 YFSETQ come from the germline V gene. The CDR3 covers 15 residues. In nucleotides, the CDR3 is TGCGCCAGCAGCTTTACAGGGGAGAGAAATCAGCCCCAGCATTTT. Amino acid sequence: CASSFTGERNQPQHF.

Written as DNA, the CDR3 is TGTGCCAGTACCCAACCGGGACAGGGCTCGTCTTTCTTT. Its protein is CASTQPGQGSSFF. The V call is TRBV19, the J call TRBJ1-1; 9 nucleotides match TRBD1. The CDR3 runs 13 residues. Germline CDR1 reads LNHDA; CDR2 reads SQIVND (reference sequence). Germline trimming cut 7 bases from V and 12 bases from J; bases unmatched to any gene: 12.

V usage is TRBV12-3 or TRBV12-4 and J usage is TRBJ1-5, with D uncertain. V was shortened by 3 bases and J by 4 bases, with 7 bases between the two germline ends. The CDR3 loop spans 13 amino acids. The CDR3 DNA follows: TGTGCCAGCAGTTTCGGGAGAAATCAGCCCCAGCATTTT. Amino acid sequence: CASSFGRNQPQHF.

The chain couples TRBV6-1 to TRBJ1-5, with TRBD1 identical over 8 bases. V shed 3 bases, J shed 5 bases, and the junction held 3 bases outside the gene matches. The CDR3 totals 14 residues. CDR1 is MNHNS, CDR2 SASEGT, per germline. The CDR3 nucleotides read TGTGCCAGCAGTGATCGACAGGGGTATCAGCCCCAGCATTTT. Translation gives CASSDRQGYQPQHF.

The chain couples TRBV3-1 (or the pseudogene TRBV3-2) to TRBJ2-3, with D possibly matching TRBD1 (6 bases). V lost 1 base and J 6 bases, leaving 11 bases between the germline ends. The germline V gene encodes CDR1 LGHDT and CDR2 YNNKEL (reference sequence). The length of the CDR3 is 14 residues. The CDR3 loop reads CASSQGAQGDTQYF. The DNA for the CDR3 is TGTGCCAGCAGCCAAGGAGCCCAGGGGGATACGCAGTATTTT.